These 7 T cell receptor beta chains were all obtained from the same sample, sequenced in a study of blood T cell repertoires in COVID-19. Profiled with immunoSEQ multiplex PCR; TCRdb holds only in-frame clones, not every one. The sample has about 300,000 clones, approximately 84% seen once. Sequencing was carried out using peripheral blood. These receptors all stem from a human donor with COVID-19, enrolled during active disease. The donor label of this sample is uncertain.

The CDR3 region is CAWSPLGGGSGYTF. The CDR3 nucleotides read TGTGCCTGGAGCCCCTTAGGGGGGGGCAGCGGCTACACCTTC. The V gene is TRBV30, the J gene TRBJ1-2; D is possibly TRBD1 (6 bases). Germline CDR1 GTSNPN, CDR2 SVGIG (reference sequence). This CDR3 has 14 residues. Trimming left V 3 bases short and J 8 bases short, with 19 bases between.

This clone was counted only a few times. V usage is TRBV4-3 and J usage is TRBJ1-3, with D unclear. Per germline, CDR1 LGHNA and CDR2 YSLEER. CDR3 size: 15 residues. V gave up 2 bases and J gave up 4 bases, with 12 bases separating them. As DNA, the CDR3 is TGCGCCAGCAGCCAACTAAATCTGAGGGGAAACACCATATATTTT. Protein: CASSQLNLRGNTIYF.

The chain employs TRBV10-3 and TRBJ2-2; no firm D call. CDR3 length equals 14 residues. V dropped 5 bases and J dropped 1 base, with 8 bases sitting between them. Germline CDR1 is ENHRY and CDR2 is SYGVKD. CDR3 DNA sequence: TGTGCCATCAGTCCTCCAGGGAACACCGGGGAGCTGTTTTTT. Protein: CAISPPGNTGELFF.

The DNA of the CDR3 is TGTGCCAGCAGTTTATTCCCCCCAGATAATCAGCCCCAGCATTTT. Protein sequence: CASSLFPPDNQPQHF. The rearrangement uses TRBV28 and TRBJ1-5, with D unresolved. Germline CDR1 MDHEN, CDR2 SYDVKM. V was shortened by 1 base and J by 4 bases, with 11 bases between the two germline ends. This CDR3 region has 15 residues.

The J gene is TRBJ2-3, the V gene TRBV19; D is perhaps TRBD2 (5 bases). The CDR3 has 14 amino acids. The V end was cut by 7 bases, the J end by 2 bases, with 13 bases between. Per germline, CDR1 LNHDA and CDR2 SQIVND (reference sequence). This chain's CDR3 is CASTPSRSTDTQYF. The CDR3 DNA sequence: TGTGCCAGTACCCCTAGCAGATCCACAGATACGCAGTATTTT. The full variable domain, rest sourced from reference TRBV19 and TRBJ2-3, is DGGITQSPKYLFRKEGQNVTLSCEQNLNHDAMYWYRQDPGQGLRLIYYSQIVNDFQKGDIAEGYSVSREKKESFPLTVTSAQKNPTAFYLCASTPSRSTDTQYFGPGTRLTVL.

This sequence joins TRBV3-1 (or the pseudogene TRBV3-2) and TRBJ1-3, with a possible D match to TRBD1 (6 bases). Germline CDR1 is LGHDT and CDR2 is YNNKEL (reference sequence). The CDR3 covers 14 residues. V gave up 4 bases and J gave up 3 bases, with 10 bases separating them. The CDR3 DNA is TGTGCCAGCAGCCCACAGGGTTATGGAAACACCATATATTTT. Translating gives CASSPQGYGNTIYF.

The chain combines TRBV25-1 with TRBJ1-2; D call uncertain. The germline V and J ends were trimmed by 8 bases and 2 bases, with 6 bases remaining between them. Germline V gives CDR1 MGHDK, CDR2 SYGVNS. The CDR3 loop spans 11 amino acids. The CDR3 nucleotides are TGTGCCAGCGGGAGGAACTATGGCTACACCTTC. It is translated as CASGRNYGYTF.